This entry is about one T cell receptor (beta chain). The CDR3 has 14 amino acids. Germline lookup yields CDR1 SGHTA and CDR2 FQGNSA. The trim removed 7 bases at V and 11 bases at J, leaving 14 bases unmatched. These data come from a study of blood T cell repertoires in COVID-19. Study-level background: The origin of the acute and convalescent COVID-19 samples was the United States, Italy and Spain. The analysed material was cDNA or gDNA that came from T cells, B-cell-depleted T cells, or PBMCs.

Profiled with immunoSEQ multiplex PCR; TCRdb holds only in-frame clones, not every one. In the table there are approximately 190,000 clones, more than 85% of which are singletons. This TCR was sampled from a man in his 70s with active or convalescent COVID-19. Sequences were obtained from peripheral blood. The chain recombines TRBV7-2 with TRBJ2-1, with 7 positions matching TRBD1. Here the CDR3 reads CASTPAPGTVKQFF. The CDR3 DNA reads as TGTGCCAGCACCCCCGCCCCGGGGACAGTAAAGCAGTTCTTC.